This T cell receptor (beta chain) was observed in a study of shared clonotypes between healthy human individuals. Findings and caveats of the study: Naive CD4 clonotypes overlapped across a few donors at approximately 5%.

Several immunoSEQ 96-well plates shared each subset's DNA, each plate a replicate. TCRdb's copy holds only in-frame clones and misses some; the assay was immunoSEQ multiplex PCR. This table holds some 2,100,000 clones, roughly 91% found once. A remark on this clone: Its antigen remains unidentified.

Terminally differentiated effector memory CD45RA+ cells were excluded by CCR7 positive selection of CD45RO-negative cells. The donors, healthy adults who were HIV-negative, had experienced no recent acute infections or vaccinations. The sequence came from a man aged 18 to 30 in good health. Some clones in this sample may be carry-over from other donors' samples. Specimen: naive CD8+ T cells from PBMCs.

The chain's CDR3 is CAWRGLERGGELFF. In DNA form, the CDR3 reads TGTGCCTGGAGGGGACTCGAAAGAGGCGGGGAGCTGTTTTTT. The rearrangement joins TRBV30 to TRBJ2-2; a weak D match, TRBD2 (6 bases). CDR3 length equals 14 residues. The ends were cut back, 3 bases at V and 7 bases at J, with 15 bases in the middle. Germline V gene lookup returns CDR1 GTSNPN and CDR2 SVGIG (reference sequence).